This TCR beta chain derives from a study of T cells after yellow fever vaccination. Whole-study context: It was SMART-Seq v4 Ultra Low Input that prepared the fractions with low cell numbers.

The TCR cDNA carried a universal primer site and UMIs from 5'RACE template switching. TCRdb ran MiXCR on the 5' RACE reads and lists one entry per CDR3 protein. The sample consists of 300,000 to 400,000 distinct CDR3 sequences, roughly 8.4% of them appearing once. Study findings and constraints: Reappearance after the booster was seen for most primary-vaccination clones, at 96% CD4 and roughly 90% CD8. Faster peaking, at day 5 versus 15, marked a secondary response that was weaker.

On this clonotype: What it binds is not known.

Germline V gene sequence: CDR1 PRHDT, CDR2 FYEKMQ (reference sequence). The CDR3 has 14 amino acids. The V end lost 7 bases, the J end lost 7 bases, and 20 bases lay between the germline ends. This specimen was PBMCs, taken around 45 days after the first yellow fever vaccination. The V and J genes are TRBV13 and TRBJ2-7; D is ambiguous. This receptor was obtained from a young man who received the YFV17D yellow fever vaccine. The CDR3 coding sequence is TGTGCCAGCACCGAAGAAAGGACGGTGGGGGAGCAGTACTTC. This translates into CASTEERTVGEQYF.